The rows below give T cell receptor beta chains drawn from one sample of a study of PD-1 blockade in classical Hodgkin lymphoma. Sequenced by immunoSEQ multiplex PCR; TCRdb stores in-frame clones only, minus some. The sample has 15,000 or so clones; approximately 88% are singletons. The specimen was CD8+ T cells from blood, collected before the fourth cycle of nivolumab. The source is a human donor with classical Hodgkin lymphoma. Both conserved end residues are part of each CDR3. A D gene is named only where the DNA matches it firmly. Size tells how often a clone was seen (once, few, many) or the class of an expanded clone, and some rows leave it out.

J gene | V gene | D gene | clone size | CDR3 protein | CDR3 DNA
TRBJ2-1 | TRBV20-1 | . | . | CSASLGNEQFF | TGCAGTGCTAGCCTAGGCAATGAGCAGTTCTTC
TRBJ2-7 | TRBV19 | . | . | CASSSAGSYEQYF | TGTGCCAGTAGTTCGGCAGGGTCCTACGAGCAGTACTTC
TRBJ2-2 | TRBV6-6 | . | . | CASSATRSWGGELFF | TGTGCCAGCAGTGCGACTAGGTCCTGGGGCGGGGAGCTGTTTTTT
TRBJ1-1 | TRBV29-1 | . | . | CSAIGNTEAFF | TGCAGCGCCATAGGAAATACTGAAGCTTTCTTT
TRBJ2-5 | TRBV27 | TRBD1 | few | CASWDSQETQYF | TGTGCCAGCTGGGACAGCCAAGAGACCCAGTACTTC
TRBJ1-1 | TRBV27 | TRBD1 | few | CASSWGQKAFF | TGTGCCAGCAGTTGGGGACAGAAAGCTTTCTTT
TRBJ2-2 | TRBV6-5 | . | . | CASSLASVLAGELFF | TGTGCCAGCAGTTTGGCAAGTGTTCTCGCCGGGGAGCTGTTTTTT
TRBJ2-7 | TRBV27 | . | . | CASSPSLAHSYEQYF | TGTGCCAGCAGCCCTTCTCTAGCGCACTCCTACGAGCAGTACTTC
TRBJ1-5 | TRBV7-8 | TRBD1 | . | CASSSQTGSSNQPQHF | TGTGCCAGCAGCTCTCAGACAGGGAGCAGCAATCAGCCCCAGCATTTT
TRBJ1-2 | TRBV7-9 | . | . | CASSLKRVGYGYTF | TGTGCCAGCAGCTTAAAAAGGGTCGGGTATGGCTACACCTTC
TRBJ2-1 | TRBV6-1 | . | . | CASSEALGGPLFSSYNEQFF | TGTGCCAGCAGTGAAGCGCTGGGGGGCCCCCTCTTCAGCTCCTACAATGAGCAGTTCTTC
TRBJ2-2 | TRBV7-6 | TRBD1 | . | CASSHRLQGENTGELFF | TGTGCCAGCAGTCATCGGCTCCAGGGGGAGAACACCGGGGAGCTGTTTTTT
TRBJ2-7 | TRBV7-9 | . | . | CASSLKAGSLYEQYF | TGTGCCAGCAGCTTAAAGGCAGGGAGTCTCTACGAGCAGTACTTC